The present T cell receptor beta chain was sequenced within a study of blood T cell repertoires in COVID-19. The CDR3 is made up of 10 amino acids. Germline V gives CDR1 SQVTM, CDR2 ANQGSEA. The V and J ends lost 4 bases and 10 bases respectively, with 8 bases between them. Here immunoSEQ multiplex PCR was the method, and the copy in TCRdb shows in-frame clones only, minus some. The sample includes 150,000 to 200,000 clones, about 87% seen only once; the top ten take 3.5% to 5%. V is TRBV29-1 and J is TRBJ2-1; the D gene is possibly TRBD2 (5 bases). The TCR originated in a woman in her twenties or thirties with acute or convalescent COVID-19. Sequenced material: peripheral blood. The CDR3 sequence: CSVGSGEQFF. The CDR3 nucleotides are TGCAGCGTTGGTTCGGGAGAGCAGTTCTTC.